Listed below are T cell receptor beta chains from one sample, sequenced in a study of blood T cell repertoires in COVID-19. Produced via immunoSEQ multiplex PCR; TCRdb's table is partial and in-frame only. The sample contains 70,000 to 95,000 clones, around 80% of which appear only once. Sequenced sample: peripheral blood. The receptor source for this set is a man between 60 and 70 years old with COVID-19, enrolled during active disease. The CDR3 runs from the conserved cysteine through the conserved F or W. A D gene is named only where the DNA matches it firmly. Some rows have no size entry. The others give once, few or many, or a class for an expanded clone.

j_gene	d_gene	abundance	v_gene	CDR3nt	CDR3aa
TRBJ2-5	TRBD1	.	TRBV9	TGTGCCAGCAGCGTAGGGACAGGGCACGAGACCCAGTACTTC	CASSVGTGHETQYF
TRBJ2-3	.	.	TRBV7-2	TGTGCCAGCACCCCCACGCAGGGCACAGATACGCAGTATTTT	CASTPTQGTDTQYF
TRBJ1-4	TRBD1	.	TRBV2	TGTGCCAGCCGGATGACAGGGCGGAATGAAAAACTGTTTTTT	CASRMTGRNEKLFF
TRBJ2-7	TRBD1	.	TRBV19	TGTGCCAGTAGTAATTCCGGGACAGGGGTATACGAGCAGTACTTC	CASSNSGTGVYEQYF
TRBJ2-7	TRBD2	.	TRBV3-1/TRBV3-2	TGTGCCAGCAGCCAAGTTCTGCGGGAGTCCTACGAGCAGTACTTC	CASSQVLRESYEQYF
TRBJ2-1	.	.	TRBV3-1/TRBV3-2	TGTGCCAGCAGCCAATTACGGGGGTCGTTGTACAATGAGCAGTTCTTC	CASSQLRGSLYNEQFF
TRBJ1-2	TRBD1	.	TRBV4-1	TGCGCCAGCAGCCCATCTGGGACAGGGGGCTTTGGCTACACCTTC	CASSPSGTGGFGYTF
TRBJ1-6	TRBD1	.	TRBV5-5	TGTGCCAGCAGCGAGGACAGGGTTGATTCACCCCTCCACTTT	CASSEDRVDSPLHF
TRBJ1-2	TRBD1	.	TRBV5-1	TGCGCCAGCAGCCCGGACAGGCCGGAGGGCTACACCTTC	CASSPDRPEGYTF
TRBJ2-3	TRBD2	.	TRBV25-1	TGTGCCAGCAGTGACGCCGCCGGGACTAGCGGTACAGATACGCAGTATTTT	CASSDAAGTSGTDTQYF
TRBJ2-4	TRBD1	.	TRBV7-2	TGTGCCAGCAGCCTCCCGACAGGGGCTACAAACATTCAGTACTTC	CASSLPTGATNIQYF
TRBJ2-5	TRBD1	few	TRBV25-1	TGTGCCAGCAGTGAACGACAGGGAACCTCCGAAGAGACCCAGTACTTC	CASSERQGTSEETQYF
TRBJ2-4	TRBD2	.	TRBV29-1	TGCAGCGTTGAAGATGGGGGGGTCTTAGGGTTCCCCAAAAACATTCAGTACTTC	CSVEDGGVLGFPKNIQYF
TRBJ2-2	TRBD1	.	TRBV10-3	TGTGCCATCAGTGACCCCGGGACAGCTAACACCGGGGAGCTGTTTTTT	CAISDPGTANTGELFF
TRBJ2-3	.	.	TRBV3-1/TRBV3-2	TGTGCCAGCAGCCAAGCTCCTAGCGCATTTATTACTAGCACAGATACGCAGTATTTT	CASSQAPSAFITSTDTQYF
TRBJ1-1	.	.	TRBV5-5	TGTGCCAGCAGCTTGGGGGCGGACACGAACACTGAAGCTTTCTTT	CASSLGADTNTEAFF
TRBJ1-5	TRBD1	.	TRBV4-1	TGCGCCAGCAGCCAAGGAGCCGGGACAGGGTTTCATCAGCCCCAGCATTTT	CASSQGAGTGFHQPQHF
TRBJ1-2	TRBD1	.	TRBV5-1	TGCGCCAGCAGCCAACGGACAGGGGGTACCCTCTACACCTTC	CASSQRTGGTLYTF
TRBJ2-1	.	few	TRBV5-1	TGCGCCAGCAGCTTGGTCAGGGCAGTCTACAATGAGCAGTTCTTC	CASSLVRAVYNEQFF
TRBJ2-5	.	.	TRBV30	TGTGCCTGGAGCCCTCTTTTCCAAGAGACCCAGTACTTC	CAWSPLFQETQYF
TRBJ2-2	.	.	TRBV18	TGTGCCAGCTCTCAGACAGCGTTGAACACCGGGGAGCTGTTTTTT	CASSQTALNTGELFF
TRBJ2-1	.	.	TRBV20-1	TGCAGTGCTACACGGGATGAGCAGTTCTTC	CSATRDEQFF
TRBJ2-3	.	.	TRBV5-8	TGTGCCAGCAGCTTGCCCGCCGCCGGGACAGATACGCAGTATTTT	CASSLPAAGTDTQYF
TRBJ2-3	TRBD2	few	TRBV7-9	TGTGCCAGCAGCTTGCGGGGGAGCACAGATACGCAGTATTTT	CASSLRGSTDTQYF
TRBJ2-5	TRBD2	once	TRBV7-8	TGTGCCAGCAGCTTAGTCGGGGGGGAGTACCAAGAGACCCAGTACTTC	CASSLVGGEYQETQYF
TRBJ1-5	.	.	TRBV15	TGTGCCGTGGGGACACTAGTAGGCCAGCCCCAGCATTTT	CAVGTLVGQPQHF
TRBJ1-2	.	.	TRBV6-6	TGTGCCAGCAGTTACAGTATCGGACAGAACTATGGCTACACCTTC	CASSYSIGQNYGYTF
TRBJ2-7	.	once	TRBV7-2	TGTGCCAGCAGCTCCCCGGACTTGCCCTACGAGCAGTACTTC	CASSSPDLPYEQYF
TRBJ1-2	TRBD1	few	TRBV4-1	TGCGCCAGCAGCCAAGCCGGGACAGGCTATGGCTACACCTTC	CASSQAGTGYGYTF
TRBJ1-1	TRBD1	few	TRBV27	TGTGCCACTAAGGACAGGGGTTATGGGAACACTGAAGCTTTCTTT	CATKDRGYGNTEAFF
TRBJ2-3	.	.	TRBV20-1	TGCAGTGCTAGAGAGGAGGTGCAATATTTT	CSAREEVQYF
TRBJ2-1	TRBD2	.	TRBV5-1	TGCGCCAGCAGCTTGGGTGGTAGCGGGGGGTTAGGCTACAATGAGCAGTTCTTC	CASSLGGSGGLGYNEQFF
TRBJ1-2	TRBD1	.	TRBV19	TGTGCCACAGAAACCGGGACAGGGAGAACCGGCTACACCTTC	CATETGTGRTGYTF
TRBJ1-2	.	.	TRBV3-1/TRBV3-2	TGTGCCAGCAGCCGAGCGGAGGAGGCGGATGGCTACACCTTC	CASSRAEEADGYTF
TRBJ1-6	TRBD1	.	TRBV2	TGTGCCAGCAGCGACGGGACAGGCGGTCTAGATTCACCCCTCCACTTT	CASSDGTGGLDSPLHF
TRBJ1-6	TRBD1	.	TRBV7-3	TGTGCCAGCAGCCGGGACAGCTATAATTCACCCCTCCACTTT	CASSRDSYNSPLHF
TRBJ1-2	.	.	TRBV18	TGTGCCAGCTCACCCGGGGGGAACTATGGCTACACCTTC	CASSPGGNYGYTF
TRBJ1-1	.	once	TRBV6-1	TGTGCCAGCAGTGAAGAGCTGGGCAGAGACACTGAAGCTTTCTTT	CASSEELGRDTEAFF
TRBJ1-6	.	.	TRBV4-3	TGCGCCAGCAGCCAAGATCGCCCCCGGGGTCCGAACGCCTATAATTCACCCCTCCACTTT	CASSQDRPRGPNAYNSPLHF
TRBJ1-5	.	few	TRBV7-9	TGTGCCAGCAGCTTAGACAGTGATAGAAGGAATCAGCCCCAGCATTTT	CASSLDSDRRNQPQHF
TRBJ1-5	.	.	TRBV5-6	TGTGCCAGCAGCTTGCGTTTCTCAGGGAATCAGCCCCAGCATTTT	CASSLRFSGNQPQHF
TRBJ1-2	.	.	TRBV18	TGTGCCAGCTCACCGGAGGGGAGTAACTATGGCTACACCTTC	CASSPEGSNYGYTF
TRBJ1-4	.	.	TRBV11-2	TGTGCCAGCAGCTCCCCGGGGGGCTATGAAAAACTGTTTTTT	CASSSPGGYEKLFF
TRBJ1-2	TRBD1	.	TRBV5-1	TGCGCCAGCAGCTTGGACGCCTGGGACAGAGATAACTATGGCTACACCTTC	CASSLDAWDRDNYGYTF
TRBJ1-2	.	.	TRBV7-9	TGTGCCAGCAGCTCCCGAGGTTTGCGAGATGGCTACACCTTC	CASSSRGLRDGYTF